Below are 27 T cell receptor beta chains sequenced from a single sample in a study of blood T cells in healthy people across ages. The second PCR ran about 6 to 11 cycles with a sample-barcoded 5' primer and J-beta primers. TCRdb analysed the 5' RACE reads with MiXCR anew, one entry per CDR3 protein. The sample lists around 580,000 distinct CDR3 sequences; around half were seen once. The specimen was blood. Receptors were obtained from a man at least 80 years old in good health.

The chain couples TRBV7-9 to TRBJ2-1; 7 positions match TRBD2. CDR1 and CDR2 from the germline V gene are SEHNR and FQNEAQ (reference sequence). This CDR3 spans 16 amino acids. V lost 6 bases to trimming and J lost 6 bases; unmatched junction nucleotides: 14. The CDR3 loop is CASSPPGTGGSNEQFF. The CDR3 nucleotides are TGTGCCAGCAGTCCACCTGGGACTGGCGGGAGCAATGAGCAGTTCTTC. The full variable domain, completed using reference TRBV7-9 and TRBJ2-1, is DTGVSQNPRHKITKRGQNVTFRCDPISEHNRLYWYRQTLGQGPEFLTYFQNEAQLEKSRLLSDRFSAERPKGSFSTLEIQRTEQGDSAMYLCASSPPGTGGSNEQFFGPGTRLTVL.

The V and J genes are TRBV7-2 and TRBJ2-3, with D tentatively TRBD2 (7 bases). The CDR3 sequence is 15 residues long. Trimming cost V 5 bases and J 1 base, with 13 bases left between them. The germline gives CDR1 SGHTA, CDR2 FQGNSA. Written as DNA, the CDR3 is TGTGCCAGCAGCATTAGGGGGGGGGGCACAGATACGCAGTATTTT. It yields the protein CASSIRGGGTDTQYF. The whole variable domain, remainder taken from reference TRBV7-2 and TRBJ2-3, is GAGVSQSPSNKVTEKGKDVELRCDPISGHTALYWYRQSLGQGLEFLIYFQGNSAPDKSGLPSDRFSAERTGGSVSTLTIQRTQQEDSAVYLCASSIRGGGTDTQYFGPGTRLTVL.

On this clonotype: A read error may explain this, as a much larger clone is one base away. The chain uses TRBV7-2 and TRBJ2-3; D call uncertain. Germline CDR1 reads SGHTA; CDR2 reads FQGNSA. The V and J ends lost 0 bases and 0 bases respectively, with 4 bases between them. CDR3 length: 14 residues. CDR3 in amino acids: CASSLAYSTDTQYF. The CDR3 coding sequence is TGTGCCAGCAGCTTAGCGTATAGCACAGATACGCAGTATTTT.

The chain recombines TRBV20-1 with TRBJ2-1; TRBD2 agrees at 10 bases. Germline assignment: CDR1 DFQATT and CDR2 SNEGSKA (reference sequence). CDR3 size: 14 residues. The CDR3 nucleotides read TGCGGTGTCGCGGGGACTAGCGCGTACAATGAGCAGTTCTTC. Its protein product is CGVAGTSAYNEQFF.

This clonotype occurred a few times. The chain has TRBV29-1 and TRBJ2-5; 13 bases align to TRBD2. The J call may be wrong; the DNA end is better matched by TRBJ2-7. This CDR3 comprises 14 residues. Germline CDR1 SQVTM, CDR2 ANQGSEA. For the CDR3, the DNA is TGCAGCGTTCTCGGACTAGCGGGAGCCATCGAGCAGTACTTC. Translated, it gives CSVLGLAGAIEQYF.

The chain combines TRBV20-1 with TRBJ2-7; a possible D gene is TRBD2 (6 bases). Germline V CDR1 and CDR2: DFQATT, SNEGSKA (reference sequence). The V gene lost 3 bases and the J gene lost 3 bases, with 15 bases spanning the gap. The CDR3 is 14 amino acids. DNA for the CDR3: TGCAGTGCTAGCGTTTACGGGAGCGTCTACGAGCAGTACTTC. This sequence encodes CSASVYGSVYEQYF.

V gene TRBV5-1 combines with J gene TRBJ1-2; D remains unclear. Trimming left V 3 bases short and J 4 bases short, with 10 bases between. The V gene's germline CDR1 is SGHRS and CDR2 YFSETQ. CDR3 length: 13 amino acids. CDR3 sequence reads: CASSSTTTYGYTF. Here the CDR3 DNA reads TGCGCCAGCAGCTCGACAACAACCTATGGCTACACCTTC. The variable domain in full, completed from reference TRBV5-1 and TRBJ1-2, reads KAGVTQTPRYLIKTRGQQVTLSCSPISGHRSVSWYQQTPGQGLQFLFEYFSETQRNKGNFPGRFSGRQFSNSRSEMNVSTLELGDSALYLCASSSTTTYGYTFGSGTRLTVV.

This clonotype was counted only a few times. The chain joins TRBV27 to TRBJ2-1; TRBD1 matches at 12 bases. The CDR3 extends over 17 amino acids. Trimming cost V 4 bases and J 8 bases; bases outside gene matches: 12. Germline CDR1 and CDR2: MNHEY and SMNVEV (reference sequence). CDR3 in DNA: TGTGCCAGCAGTTCACTCCCGGGACAGGGGGCCAAGGATGAGCAGTTCTTC. Translating it yields CASSSLPGQGAKDEQFF.

This sequence joins TRBV5-8 and TRBJ2-2; TRBD1 matches at 7 bases. The CDR3 runs to 15 residues. After removal of 6 bases from V and 6 bases from J, the junction contained 11 bases not matched to a gene. Germline V lookup: CDR1 SGHTS, CDR2 YDEGEE. As DNA, the CDR3 is TGTGCCAGCACCCTGACAGGGTCTAACGCCGGGGAGCTGTTTTTT. As protein: CASTLTGSNAGELFF.

This clonotype was seen just once. A junction end diverges from the germline sequence, so it may reflect a read error. The V call is TRBV7-2, the J call TRBJ1-2; 8 nucleotides agree with TRBD1. Germline CDR1 reads SGHTA; CDR2 reads FQGNSA. The CDR3 runs 14 residues. The CDR3 protein is CAGSINRGDYGYTF. The CDR3 region has the DNA TGTGCCGGCAGCATCAACAGGGGGGACTATGGCTACACCTTC.

The chain joins TRBV7-2 to TRBJ1-2, with D possibly TRBD1 on 5 matching bases. Germline V gene data show CDR1 as SGHTA and CDR2 as FQGNSA. The V end was cut by 3 bases, the J end by 5 bases, with 10 bases between. This CDR3 has 13 residues. The CDR3: CASSFGREYGYTF. The CDR3, as DNA: TGTGCCAGCAGCTTCGGCAGGGAGTATGGCTACACCTTC. The whole variable domain, filled in from reference TRBV7-2 and TRBJ1-2, reads GAGVSQSPSNKVTEKGKDVELRCDPISGHTALYWYRQSLGQGLEFLIYFQGNSAPDKSGLPSDRFSAERTGGSVSTLTIQRTQQEDSAVYLCASSFGREYGYTFGSGTRLTVV.

Comments on this clonotype: At one boundary the junction diverges from the germline segment, which might be a read error. CDR3 residues: CASSSAPSGSSHNEQFF. The CDR3 nucleotides read TGTGCCAGCAGCTCCGCCCCCAGCGGGAGCTCCCACAATGAGCAGTTCTTC. The V and J genes are TRBV7-8 and TRBJ2-1, with TRBD2 matching 8 bases. Germline lookup yields CDR1 SGHVS and CDR2 FQNEAQ. This CDR3 comprises 17 residues.

The rearrangement links TRBV7-9 to TRBJ2-1; tentative D call: TRBD1 (5 bases). V was cut by 5 bases and J by 3 bases, with 14 bases left in between. The CDR3 spans 15 residues. The germline V gene has CDR1 SEHNR and CDR2 FQNEAQ (reference sequence). The DNA of the CDR3 is TGTGCCAGCAGCCCAGAGACAGCCATCTACAATGAGCAGTTCTTC. It yields the protein CASSPETAIYNEQFF.

This clonotype was observed a handful of times. The chain combines TRBV5-5 with TRBJ2-1; D gene unclear. Germline CDR1 reads SGHKS; CDR2 reads YYEKEE (reference sequence). Trimming stripped 7 bases from V and 9 bases from J, with 20 bases between. The CDR3 sequence is 14 residues long. In nucleotides, the CDR3 is TGTGCCAGCGTCTCGATTTCCCGAAACGGTGAGCAGTTCTTC. It encodes CASVSISRNGEQFF.

This chain joins TRBV2 and TRBJ1-1, with a possible D match to TRBD1 (5 bases). This CDR3 contains 12 residues. From germline, CDR1 is SNHLY and CDR2 FYNNEI. V lost 7 bases and J 0 bases, leaving 6 bases between the germline ends. CDR3 DNA: TGTGCCAGCACCAGGGTGAACACTGAAGCTTTCTTT. Translation gives CASTRVNTEAFF.

This clonotype has just one count. This chain links TRBV20-1 with TRBJ1-1; D remains unclear. The CDR3 covers 14 residues. Germline V gene data show CDR1 as DFQATT and CDR2 as SNEGSKA (reference sequence). Trimming pared 3 bases from V and 7 bases from J, leaving 18 bases between. DNA of the CDR3: TGCAGTGCTAGGAAGGCCGGGCGGGCAGGTGAAGCTTTCTTT. Protein product: CSARKAGRAGEAFF.

V gene TRBV4-3 combines with J gene TRBJ2-5, with TRBD1 matching 9 bases. The trim removed 0 bases at V and 11 bases at J, leaving 16 bases unmatched. The germline gives CDR1 LGHNA, CDR2 YSLEER. The CDR3 has 17 amino acids. The CDR3 nucleotides read TGCGCCAGCAGCCAAGAGATTGGGACAGGGTCCTACAATGAGCAGTACTTC. It yields the protein CASSQEIGTGSYNEQYF.

The sample holds a few counts of this clonotype. This chain uses TRBV20-1 with TRBJ1-2, with 10 bases that match TRBD1. Germline CDR1 reads DFQATT; CDR2 reads SNEGSKA (reference sequence). Trimming cost V 0 bases and J 8 bases; bases outside gene matches: 9. The CDR3 loop spans 15 amino acids. CDR3 residues: CSAREGTGASEGYTF. CDR3 sequence (DNA): TGCAGTGCTAGAGAGGGGACAGGGGCATCAGAAGGCTACACCTTC.

The chain employs TRBV3-1 and TRBJ1-2; D ambiguous. V was trimmed by 4 bases and J by 2 bases, leaving 8 bases between them. This CDR3 region has 13 residues. CDR1 LGHDT and CDR2 YNNKEL come from the germline V gene (reference sequence). In nucleotides, the CDR3 is TGTGCCAGCAGCCCTCTTTGGAACTATGGCTACACCTTC. It translates to CASSPLWNYGYTF.

This clonotype has more than one count but fewer than ten. The chain recombines TRBV3-1 with TRBJ2-5; D gene uncertain. CDR3 length: 14 amino acids. Germline CDR1 and CDR2: LGHDT and YNNKEL (reference sequence). V was shortened by 4 bases and J by 4 bases, with 13 bases between the two germline ends. CDR3 in amino acids: CASSPHVGRETQYF. The CDR3 bases are TGTGCCAGCAGCCCCCACGTCGGGCGAGAGACCCAGTACTTC.

V usage is TRBV7-2 and J usage is TRBJ2-4; 7 bases are a match to TRBD1. This CDR3 is built from 13 residues. The trim removed 5 bases at V and 7 bases at J, leaving 5 bases unmatched. Per germline, CDR1 SGHTA and CDR2 FQGNSA. Written as DNA, the CDR3 is TGTGCCAGCAGCCTCAACAGGGGTAACATTCAGTACTTC. It yields the protein CASSLNRGNIQYF.

Comments on this clonotype: Possible read error: a much larger clone is one base away. V is TRBV6-6 and J is TRBJ2-5; 7 bases map to TRBD2. This CDR3 comprises 13 residues. V shed 5 bases and J 11 bases; nucleotides not matched to a gene: 11. CDR1 is MNHNY, CDR2 SVGAGI, per germline (reference sequence). As DNA, the CDR3 is TGTGCCAGCAGTAGCGGGACTTTGAGTGAGCAGTACTTC. Translated: CASSSGTLSEQYF.

The chain has TRBV27 and TRBJ2-5; TRBD2 matches at 16 bases. The DNA end favors TRBJ2-7, so the J call may be wrong. The CDR3 has 15 amino acids. CDR1 is MNHEY and CDR2 is SMNVEV in the germline V gene (reference sequence). CDR3 protein: CASRSGLAGGLEQYF. The CDR3, as DNA: TGTGCCAGCAGATCGGGACTAGCGGGAGGGCTCGAGCAGTACTTC.

The chain carries TRBV25-1 and TRBJ2-7; 8 positions agree with TRBD2. The CDR3 contains 15 residues. Germline loops: CDR1 MGHDK, CDR2 SYGVNS. The junction had 11 bases not matched to a gene; V was cut back by 5 bases and J by 5 bases. Written as DNA, the CDR3 is TGTGCCAGCAGTCCCAGGACGGGAGGGAGGAACGAGCAGTACTTC. Its protein product is CASSPRTGGRNEQYF.

The chain couples TRBV14 to TRBJ2-1, with D perhaps TRBD2 (6 bases). Looked up from germline, CDR1 is SGHDN and CDR2 is FVKESK. The CDR3 totals 15 residues. V was trimmed by 3 bases and J by 4 bases, leaving 13 bases between them. CDR3 residues: CASSQGSGLYNEQFF. CDR3 bases: TGTGCCAGCAGCCAGGGTAGCGGTTTATACAATGAGCAGTTCTTC.

This clonotype was counted between two and nine times. The chain links TRBV5-1 to TRBJ2-1; a possible D gene is TRBD2 (6 bases). The ends were cut back, 0 bases at V and 2 bases at J, with 18 bases in the middle. The CDR3 sequence is 18 residues long. The V gene's germline CDR1 is SGHRS and CDR2 YFSETQ. The CDR3 DNA is TGCGCCAGCAGCTTGGATCTTGATCCAGGGAGGACCTACAATGAGCAGTTCTTC. This encodes CASSLDLDPGRTYNEQFF.

This clonotype has only a few counts. This chain joins TRBV29-1 and TRBJ2-5; 8 bases line up with TRBD1. CDR1 SQVTM and CDR2 ANQGSEA come from the germline V gene. The length of the CDR3 is 13 residues. Unmatched junction bases numbered 6, after V lost 6 bases and J lost 3 bases. This chain's CDR3 is CSVAMTGEETQYF. CDR3 nucleotides: TGCAGCGTCGCTATGACAGGGGAAGAGACCCAGTACTTC.